The rows below give T cell receptor beta chains drawn from one sample of a study of blood T cell repertoires in COVID-19. Using immunoSEQ multiplex PCR, the repertoire was profiled, and TCRdb retains in-frame clones only, with some absent. The sample carries about 100,000 clones, about 80% recorded once. Sample: peripheral blood. These receptors came from a woman in her sixties or seventies with acute or convalescent COVID-19. Each CDR3 is given with its conserved first and last residue.

j_gene,v_gene,CDR3aa
TRBJ2-1,TRBV11-3,CASSWANWTGSGNEQFF
TRBJ1-2,TRBV29-1,CSGGGREEGGYTF
TRBJ2-5,TRBV5-4,CASSWRADGETQYF
TRBJ2-1,TRBV12-3/TRBV12-4,CASSFEAEEFF
TRBJ1-1,TRBV3-1/TRBV3-2,CASSQGQGAMNTEAFF
TRBJ2-2,TRBV5-6,CASSLELAGYTGELFF
TRBJ2-2,TRBV9,CASSVVPTSGGAVGELFF
TRBJ2-2,TRBV5-4,CASSLGQDITGELFF
TRBJ1-5,TRBV19,CASSIRVFRDSSNQPQHF
TRBJ2-6,TRBV5-1,CASSLTTGAGANVLTF
TRBJ1-5,TRBV6-6,CATGTGNQPQHF
TRBJ1-5,TRBV19,CASSIGTGQSNQPQHF
TRBJ2-1,TRBV7-2,CASSLKGAGISYNEQFF
TRBJ1-5,TRBV7-8,CASSNRDRSNQPQHF
TRBJ2-5,TRBV10-3,CAISDNRGDRQETQYF
TRBJ1-1,TRBV18,CASSPRMDRNTEAFF
TRBJ2-2,TRBV2,CASSIEPVTGELFF
TRBJ2-5,TRBV7-6,CASSSRDPGSQETQYF
TRBJ1-1,TRBV7-9,CASSLRDRPEAFF
TRBJ1-4,TRBV5-1,CASSLAQGSNEKLFF
TRBJ2-2,TRBV7-9,CASSSGANTGELFF
TRBJ1-1,TRBV7-3,CASSLQDSTEAFF
TRBJ1-1,TRBV12-3/TRBV12-4,CASSLNEQGVAFF
TRBJ1-5,TRBV27,CATAPRVNQPQHF
TRBJ1-1,TRBV7-8,CASSFEGGTEAFF
TRBJ1-1,TRBV9,CASSVDGRGRTEAFF
TRBJ2-1,TRBV3-1/TRBV3-2,CATHPGGAGQEQFF
TRBJ1-5,TRBV6-5,CASSRGPNQPQHF
TRBJ1-2,TRBV5-4,CASSLEPGQGYGYTF
TRBJ1-1,TRBV5-6,CASSSGVLWTEAFF
TRBJ2-3,TRBV2,CASSGSGGPADTQYF
TRBJ1-2,TRBV5-8,CASSLHLTGGNGYTF
TRBJ1-4,TRBV7-9,CASSLGGSAEKLFF
TRBJ2-3,TRBV9,CASSVGGGAVLTDTQYF
TRBJ1-2,TRBV6-1,CASSDRGLHYGYTF
TRBJ1-6,TRBV7-6,CASSPLQGGNSPLHF
TRBJ2-5,TRBV5-6,CASSSDRRYETQYF
TRBJ1-5,TRBV30,CAWSSQGSQPQHF
TRBJ1-1,TRBV5-1,CASSLSATGEAFF
TRBJ1-4,TRBV5-1,CASSPVGQGTNDGKLFF
TRBJ2-7,TRBV3-1/TRBV3-2,CASSPEGRGVYEQYF
TRBJ1-5,TRBV6-5,CASSPTEQGLTQHF
TRBJ2-3,TRBV7-3,CASSVSTGLKDTQYF
TRBJ1-6,TRBV2,CASRAQGNSPLHF
TRBJ1-1,TRBV30,CAWSFGVLSGTEAFF
TRBJ1-2,TRBV28,CAIVDRGHYGYTF
TRBJ2-7,TRBV5-1,CASSWNIGTGDGNEQYF
TRBJ1-1,TRBV19,CASMGGVGTGATEAFF
TRBJ2-7,TRBV2,CASSERQAYEQYF
TRBJ2-3,TRBV24-1,CATSDFGGPGGTDTQYF
TRBJ2-5,TRBV12-3/TRBV12-4,CASSSQGLETQYF
TRBJ2-3,TRBV6-2/TRBV6-3,CASSRETSLDTQYF
TRBJ2-3,TRBV16,CASSQSRGPTDTQYF
TRBJ1-1,TRBV2,CASLNGPQGRTEAFF
TRBJ2-1,TRBV7-7,CASSYDRFNEQFF